Shown below are 21 T cell receptor beta chains from a single sample sequenced in a study of T cells expressing NK-cell markers. TCRdb reprocessed the 5' RACE reads and stores each CDR3 protein as one record, lacking DNA. Its clone listing holds 160,000 or so distinct CDR3 sequences. Specimen: blood T cells: a sorted CD56 or NKG2C T cell subset, CD4+ or CD8+ T cells, or bulk PBMC T cells (not recorded which). The receptors stem from a woman between 18 and 70 years old in good health.

The chain joins TRBV21-1 to TRBJ2-7; TCRdb outputs TRBD2, but without DNA this stays unchecked. TRBV21-1 is a pseudogene. This CDR3 is built from 15 residues. CDR3 in amino acids: CASSKGGGSRYEQYF.

This chain joins TRBV9 and TRBJ2-3; TCRdb proposes TRBD2, but this gene call is untestable without DNA. CDR1 is SGDLS and CDR2 is YYNGEE in the germline V gene. The CDR3 has 16 residues. The CDR3 spells CASSVGSSAGGDTQYF.

The rearrangement uses TRBV7-2 and TRBJ1-1; TCRdb picks TRBD1, but there is no DNA to check that call. Germline CDR1 is SGHTA and CDR2 is FQGNSA. This CDR3 is built from 15 residues. CDR3 residues: CASSFPRAENTEAFF. Full variable domain (remainder filled in from reference TRBV7-2 and TRBJ1-1): GAGVSQSPSNKVTEKGKDVELRCDPISGHTALYWYRQSLGQGLEFLIYFQGNSAPDKSGLPSDRFSAERTGGSVSTLTIQRTQQEDSAVYLCASSFPRAENTEAFFGQGTRLTVV.

The chain couples TRBV10-3 to TRBJ1-1. The CDR3 is 16 amino acids. Looked up from germline, CDR1 is ENHRY and CDR2 is SYGVKD. This CDR3 reads CASSQGGADVNTEAFF.

This chain connects TRBV7-2 to TRBJ2-3; the TRBD2 assignment by TCRdb is unverifiable without DNA. Germline V gives CDR1 SGHTA, CDR2 FQGNSA. The CDR3 covers 18 residues. This CDR3 is CASSLALLAGAPTDTQYF.

This rearrangement joins TRBV7-2 to TRBJ2-1; the D call from TCRdb, TRBD2, cannot be confirmed without DNA. Germline V CDR1 and CDR2: SGHTA, FQGNSA. CDR3 length: 14 amino acids. This chain's CDR3 is CASSIAGGYNEQFF.

V is TRBV15 and J is TRBJ2-2; the D call from TCRdb, TRBD1, cannot be confirmed without DNA. Germline CDR1 and CDR2: LNHNV and YYDKDF (reference sequence). This CDR3 spans 18 amino acids. The CDR3 here is CATSRNTGRGAITGELFF.

CDR3 in amino acids: CAVTGQYTEAFF. The rearrangement joins TRBV11-1 to TRBJ1-1; TCRdb indicates TRBD1, and absent DNA this call remains unverified. CDR3 length equals 12 residues. Germline CDR1 is SGHAT and CDR2 is FQDESV (reference sequence).

The chain uses TRBV20-1 and TRBJ2-5; TCRdb selects TRBD1, and the lack of DNA leaves this call unchecked. There are 12 residues in the CDR3. Germline V gene data show CDR1 as DFQATT and CDR2 as SNEGSKA (reference sequence). The CDR3 loop reads CSADPRGQRDSF.

V usage is TRBV7-2 and J usage is TRBJ2-1. This CDR3 is built from 16 residues. Germline values: CDR1 SGHTA, CDR2 FQGNSA. The CDR3 reads CASSLSVGTVYNEQFF.

The chain uses TRBV6-5 and TRBJ1-1; TCRdb's D call, TRBD1, is unchecked because there is no DNA. Per germline, CDR1 MNHEY and CDR2 SVGAGI. The CDR3 is made up of 12 amino acids. The CDR3: CASTGRNTEAFF.

The rearrangement uses TRBV18 and TRBJ2-7; the TCRdb D gene call, TRBD1, has no DNA to confirm it. The CDR3 runs 14 residues. Germline V lookup: CDR1 KGHSH, CDR2 LQKENI. The CDR3 here is CASSPGDTSYEQYF.

CDR3 sequence: CASSGVHRQETQYF. The V gene is TRBV2, the J gene TRBJ2-5. This CDR3 spans 14 amino acids. Germline CDR1 is SNHLY and CDR2 is FYNNEI.

V usage is TRBV20-1 and J usage is TRBJ2-7; TCRdb's D gene call, TRBD2, goes unchecked for lack of DNA. Germline assignment: CDR1 DFQATT and CDR2 SNEGSKA (reference sequence). The CDR3 has 16 amino acids. The CDR3 is CSGYSSKPPFSYEQYF.

The chain has TRBV7-9 and TRBJ1-2; there is no DNA to check the TCRdb D call of TRBD1. CDR3 length equals 14 residues. Germline loops: CDR1 SEHNR, CDR2 FQNEAQ (reference sequence). The CDR3 spells CASSSLVAGHTSTF.

The rearrangement uses TRBV2 and TRBJ2-5. Germline loops: CDR1 SNHLY, CDR2 FYNNEI. The CDR3 totals 12 residues. The CDR3 loop reads CASSESRETQYF.

The chain has TRBV11-2 and TRBJ2-2; the D call of TRBD2 rests on TCRdb alone, since no DNA is present to check it. CDR3 length equals 16 residues. Per the germline V gene, CDR1 is SGHAT and CDR2 is FQNNGV. The CDR3 region is CASSFSGGGYTGELFF.

This rearrangement joins TRBV2 to TRBJ1-2. The CDR3 length is 14 residues. The germline CDR1 and CDR2 sequences are SNHLY and FYNNEI. This CDR3 is CASSAQIASYGYTF.

This sequence joins TRBV20-1 and TRBJ1-2; TCRdb's D gene call, TRBD1, goes unchecked for lack of DNA. Germline assignment: CDR1 DFQATT and CDR2 SNEGSKA (reference sequence). The CDR3 contains 13 residues. The CDR3: CSAAPGQGYGYTF.

V usage is TRBV25-1 and J usage is TRBJ2-7. Germline-derived CDR1 and CDR2 are MGHDK and SYGVNS. The CDR3 spans 14 residues. CDR3 amino acids: CASRGGSSAYEQYF.

V and J are TRBV20-1 and TRBJ1-1; TCRdb names TRBD1, which stays unverified in the absence of DNA. Germline CDR1 is DFQATT and CDR2 is SNEGSKA (reference sequence). The CDR3 extends over 13 amino acids. CDR3 in amino acids: CSARGHMNTEAFF.